Listed here are 15 T cell receptor beta chains from one sample, sequenced in a study of blood T cell repertoires in COVID-19. The method was immunoSEQ multiplex PCR; TCRdb's version includes in-frame clones alone and lacks a portion of them. The profile shows approximately 140,000 clones, around 82% of them singletons. Sequencing used peripheral blood. The origin of the receptors is a man aged 55 to 70 with acute or convalescent COVID-19.

The chain is built from TRBV4-2 and TRBJ1-5; D remains unclear. This CDR3 has 14 amino acids. Per the germline V gene, CDR1 is LGHNA and CDR2 is YNFKEQ. V lost 1 base to trimming and J lost 2 bases, with 6 bases between them. Written as DNA, the CDR3 is TGTGCCAGCAGCCAAGCCGGGGGCAATCAGCCCCAGCATTTT. This codes for CASSQAGGNQPQHF.

The chain is built from TRBV2 and TRBJ1-1, with 7 bases aligning to TRBD1. Germline lookup yields CDR1 SNHLY and CDR2 FYNNEI. V lost 4 bases and J lost 4; bases outside the gene matches: 9. The CDR3 is 15 residues long. In nucleotides, the CDR3 is TGTGCCAGCAGTGCTGACCAGTCAGGGGGCACTGAAGCTTTCTTT. Its protein product is CASSADQSGGTEAFF.

The V gene is TRBV5-1, the J gene TRBJ2-3; 8 bases map to TRBD1. V lost 4 bases and J lost 2; bases outside the gene matches: 3. CDR3 size: 14 residues. CDR1 and CDR2 from the germline V gene are SGHRS and YFSETQ. CDR3 sequence (DNA): TGCGCCAGCAGCGGGGGACAGGTCACAGATACGCAGTATTTT. Translation: CASSGGQVTDTQYF.

This chain connects TRBV3-1 (or the pseudogene TRBV3-2) to TRBJ2-4; D might be TRBD1 (6 bases). Germline V gene sequence: CDR1 LGHDT, CDR2 YNNKEL (reference sequence). The V end lost 0 bases, the J end lost 9 bases, and 15 bases lay between the germline ends. CDR3 length equals 15 residues. The CDR3 loop reads CASSQDWAGESIQYF. Written as DNA, the CDR3 is TGTGCCAGCAGCCAAGATTGGGCAGGGGAAAGCATTCAGTACTTC.

The J gene is TRBJ2-2, the V gene TRBV11-2; TRBD2 agrees at 7 bases. The CDR3 loop spans 16 amino acids. Germline values: CDR1 SGHAT, CDR2 FQNNGV. V was clipped by 1 base and J by 5 bases; unmatched bases: 7. CDR3 amino acids: CASSLVLREWTGELFF. CDR3 in DNA: TGTGCCAGCAGCTTAGTTCTGCGGGAGTGGACCGGGGAGCTGTTTTTT.

The V gene is TRBV28, the J gene TRBJ1-4, with D hard to call. Germline values: CDR1 MDHEN, CDR2 SYDVKM. V lost 6 bases and J lost 2, with 10 bases in between. The CDR3 extends over 14 amino acids. CDR3 amino acids: CASSLTGTNEKLFF. CDR3 sequence (DNA): TGTGCCAGCAGCCTAACCGGGACTAATGAAAAACTGTTTTTT.

The chain combines TRBV7-6 with TRBJ1-1, with D tentatively TRBD1 (5 bases). Germline V gives CDR1 SGHVS, CDR2 FNYEAQ. This CDR3 has 13 residues. V was trimmed by 5 bases and J by 7 bases, leaving 14 bases between them. CDR3 DNA: TGTGCCAGCAGCCGAGGGGAGGTTGGTGAAGCTTTCTTT. The encoded protein is CASSRGEVGEAFF.

The rearrangement uses TRBV27 and TRBJ2-7; possibly TRBD1 for D (5 bases). CDR3 length: 13 residues. Germline values: CDR1 MNHEY, CDR2 SMNVEV (reference sequence). V gave up 8 bases and J gave up 1 base, with 12 bases separating them. The CDR3, as DNA: TGTGCCAGCCATGACAGATTTTCCTACGAGCAGTACTTC. Protein sequence: CASHDRFSYEQYF.

The chain uses TRBV5-1 and TRBJ2-2; TRBD2 is a possible D gene (5 bases). Trimming took off 4 bases at V and 1 base at J, with 14 bases between the two ends. The CDR3 covers 16 residues. The germline gives CDR1 SGHRS, CDR2 YFSETQ. The CDR3 region is CASSRLTGRNTGELFF. In DNA, the CDR3 is TGCGCCAGCAGCCGACTGACTGGGAGGAACACCGGGGAGCTGTTTTTT.

V is TRBV24-1 and J is TRBJ1-4; perhaps TRBD1 as D (5 bases). The CDR3 has 15 amino acids. Trimming cost V 2 bases and J 7 bases, with 13 bases left between them. In germline, CDR1 is KGHDR, CDR2 SFDVKD. Here the CDR3 DNA reads TGTGCCACCAGTGATTCGTCAGCAGGGTTTGAAAAACTGTTTTTT. Amino acid sequence: CATSDSSAGFEKLFF.

The gene calls are TRBV14 and TRBJ1-2; TRBD1 might be the D (5 bases). V was clipped by 4 bases and J by 4 bases, with 10 bases between them. The CDR3 totals 13 residues. Germline assignment: CDR1 SGHDN and CDR2 FVKESK. The CDR3 bases are TGTGCCAGCAGCCTCAGGGTATTCTATGGCTACACCTTC. Amino acid sequence: CASSLRVFYGYTF. Drawing the rest from reference TRBV14 and TRBJ1-2, the complete variable domain is EAGVTQFPSHSVIEKGQTVTLRCDPISGHDNLYWYRRVMGKEIKFLLHFVKESKQDESGMPNNRFLAERTGGTYSTLKVQPAELEDSGVYFCASSLRVFYGYTFGSGTRLTVV.

V is TRBV29-1 and J is TRBJ2-3, with a possible D match to TRBD1 (6 bases). V was trimmed by 7 bases and J by 4 bases, leaving 18 bases between them. The CDR3 consists of 14 residues. Germline lookup yields CDR1 SQVTM and CDR2 ANQGSEA. CDR3 coding DNA: TGCAGCGCCGGACGCGTGGGGGCGGCAGATACGCAGTATTTT. Translated: CSAGRVGAADTQYF.

CDR3 region: CASSLDALGYTF. Here the CDR3 DNA reads TGTGCCAGCAGCTTAGACGCACTTGGCTACACCTTC. J is TRBJ1-2 and V is TRBV7-9; D ambiguous. This CDR3 has 12 residues. In germline, CDR1 is SEHNR, CDR2 FQNEAQ (reference sequence). The ends were cut back, 1 base at V and 7 bases at J, with 7 bases in the middle.

The gene calls are TRBV5-6 and TRBJ1-5, with D unclear. This CDR3 contains 14 residues. CDR1 and CDR2 from the germline V gene are SGHDT and YYEEEE. Trimming removed 1 base at V and 3 bases at J, with 8 bases between. CDR3 bases: TGTGCCAGCAGCTTGAGCCAACCCAATCAGCCCCAGCATTTT. This codes for CASSLSQPNQPQHF.

Only a few counts were recorded for this clone. This chain connects TRBV6-5 to TRBJ1-2, with TRBD1 identical over 7 bases. The germline gives CDR1 MNHEY, CDR2 SVGAGI. The ends lost 8 bases at V and 7 bases at J; junction bases unmatched: 7. The CDR3 runs to 12 residues. The CDR3 region has the DNA TGTGCCAGCCGTACAGGGGATATTGGCTACACCTTC. Translation: CASRTGDIGYTF.